The entry below describes one T cell receptor (beta chain). Its specificity is not known. Measured with immunoSEQ multiplex PCR; TCRdb has only the in-frame clones, and not every one. The sample lists tens of thousands of clones, about 92% seen once, with roughly 5% in the top ten. This entry is derived from a study of T cell responses to AZD1222 COVID-19 vaccine. Study results and caveats: Donors were mostly white British, more females; clonal diversity possibly underestimated. The number of AZD1222 recipients seropositive at baseline was only five or six.

V dropped 0 bases and J dropped 5; count of bases not matched to a gene: 2. Germline CDR1 and CDR2: SGHDT and YYEEEE. The CDR3 is 14 amino acids. The chain combines TRBV5-6 with TRBJ1-1, with 9 bases matching TRBD1. The sample was peripheral blood, taken 28 days after the second AZD1222 dose. This clonotype originated in an adult who received the AZD1222 COVID-19 vaccine. The CDR3 loop is CASSLVGQGTEAFF. The CDR3 DNA is TGTGCCAGCAGCTTGGTGGGACAGGGTACTGAAGCTTTCTTT.